This T cell receptor (beta chain) originates from a study of blood T cell repertoires in COVID-19 (dated by TCRdb to about 2020). Study-level background: Collaborator samples came from the United States, Italy and Spain and covered acute and convalescent phases of COVID-19. Where available, HLA class I and class II types were obtained from metadata supplied by the sample provider rather than from assay-based typing. A freely available public database, intended as a resource for researchers studying the immune response to SARS-CoV-2, is where the repertoires were released. Nearly every sample came with metadata listing a de-identified subject ID, COVID-19 status, age in years and sex. The material from the prospective study consisted of cDNA or gDNA derived from T cells, B-cell-depleted T cells, or PBMCs. Subjects who had been exposed to COVID-19, were actively infected with it, or had recovered from it provided the deeply sampled blood TCRbeta repertoires that made up the dataset. The samples were drawn from the first 160 participants of the ongoing ImmuneRACE study and from roughly 1,300 subjects provided by 6 global collaborators. What the study reported, not specific to this receptor: The amount of clinical and demographic metadata varied by source and participant and was provided uncurated.

CDR1 GTSNPN and CDR2 SVGIG are derived from the germline V gene (reference sequence). Deletion took 6 bases off V and 6 bases off J, with a span of 17 bases between the germline ends. Measured from the cysteine to the phenylalanine, the CDR3 is 13 residues long. Only CDR3 DNA remains: 39 bases, in frame from the first base. Comments on this clone: Its antigen is currently not known. Base qualities are not provided; no much larger clone lies one nucleotide away.

A second Seattle source provided samples from volunteer blood donors who had recovered from COVID-19. Whole blood was collected in K2EDTA tubes by collaborating institutions according to the institutions' own protocols. Collaborator samples were shipped for TCRbeta analysis as frozen whole blood, isolated PBMCs, or DNA extracted from either sample type. TCRbeta CDR3 regions were amplified from genomic DNA using the immunoSEQ Assay, a bias-controlled multiplex PCR. Regarding the original processing steps: The number of nucleated cells in each sample was estimated by amplification of reference gene primers within the assay. Sequence reads were collapsed and filtered to measure the absolute abundance of every unique TCRbeta CDR3 rearrangement. For each sample, productive Simpson clonality was calculated by taking the square root of Simpson's diversity index across productive rearrangements. TCRdb stores this immuneACCESS table with in-frame sequences only. Part of the clones is absent; in the studies checked, under half of the shortfall reflects unresolved V genes, and no reason is known for the rest. D and trimming were read from the DNA, whereas the V and J calls and clone size are those reported in that table. The sample table holds 250,000 to 350,000 clones, of which 75% to 90% were seen once. The ten largest clones take up approximately 0.94% of the sample.

This receptor was identified in a woman aged 40-49 years who had recovered from COVID-19. The sequenced sample was peripheral blood. The rearrangement joined TRBV30 to TRBJ1-2; confidence is insufficient to name the D gene. The CDR3 amino acid sequence is: CACPRQAFDGYTF. The bases are TGTGCCTGCCCCCGCCAGGCGTTCGATGGCTACACCTTC.